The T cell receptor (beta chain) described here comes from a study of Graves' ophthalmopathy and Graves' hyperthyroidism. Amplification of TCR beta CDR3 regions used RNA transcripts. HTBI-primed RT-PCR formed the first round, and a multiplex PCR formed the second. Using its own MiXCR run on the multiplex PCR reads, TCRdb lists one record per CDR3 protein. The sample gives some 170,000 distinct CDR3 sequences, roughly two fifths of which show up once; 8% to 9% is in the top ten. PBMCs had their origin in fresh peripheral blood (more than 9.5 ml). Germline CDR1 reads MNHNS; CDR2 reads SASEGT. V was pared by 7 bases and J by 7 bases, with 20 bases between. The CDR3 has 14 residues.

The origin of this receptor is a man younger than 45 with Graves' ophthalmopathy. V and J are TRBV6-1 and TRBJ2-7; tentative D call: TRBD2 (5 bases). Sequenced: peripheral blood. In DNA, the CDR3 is TGTGCCAGCACCTCTACGCCTACTACGGGGGAGCAGTACTTC. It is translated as CASTSTPTTGEQYF.